This T cell receptor beta chain appears in the sequencing data of a study of T cell responses to AZD1222 COVID-19 vaccine. This table comes from immunoSEQ multiplex PCR, and its TCRdb copy is limited to in-frame clones, with some not included. The sample yields 150,000 to 180,000 clones, 86% seen once. The CDR3 totals 16 residues. CDR1 SGDLS and CDR2 YYNGEE come from the germline V gene. V trimming: 0 bases; J trimming: 7 bases; junction bases outside the gene matches: 7. A remark on this clone: The antigen is not known.

Points from the study as a whole: Recipients of two AZD1222 doses showed rising Spike-specific TCR breadth and depth. CD4 TCRs covered the whole spike, strongest at regions 160-218 and 743-854. Targets within unmutated variant regions were reportedly found for nearly half of spike-specific TCRs. Without day 14 samples, only post-peak T cell repertoires were studied.

The sequencing used peripheral blood, collected on day 0 of MenACWY control vaccination. The origin of this receptor is an adult in good health. The rearrangement joins TRBV9 to TRBJ1-6; 7 bases line up with TRBD1. CDR3 residues: CASSVGGGGGNSPLHF. The DNA for the CDR3 is TGTGCCAGCAGCGTAGGAGGGGGCGGAGGGAATTCACCCCTCCACTTT. Looking up the rest from reference TRBV9 and TRBJ1-6 gives the full variable domain: DSGVTQTPKHLITATGQRVTLRCSPRSGDLSVYWYQQSLDQGLQFLIQYYNGEERAKGNILERFSAQQFPDLHSELNLSSLELGDSALYFCASSVGGGGGNSPLHFGNGTRLTVT.